This is a list of T cell receptor beta chains from one sample in a study of T cell responses to AZD1222 COVID-19 vaccine. TCRdb keeps only in-frame clones here, not all; method: immunoSEQ multiplex PCR. The data contain 150,000 or so clones, roughly 90% of them seen just once; the ten biggest clones take up around 1.2%. The starting material was peripheral blood, obtained 28 days after the second AZD1222 dose. The receptors were sampled from an adult who received the AZD1222 COVID-19 vaccine. Each CDR3 is given with its conserved first and last residue. The D gene is left open where the match is weak. A row's size may be missing; if present it is once, few, many or a size class.

V gene	clone size	D gene	J gene	CDR3 protein	CDR3 DNA
TRBV5-6	once	NA	TRBJ1-1	CASSSKSNTEAFF	TGTGCCAGCAGCTCTAAGTCTAACACTGAAGCTTTCTTT
TRBV21-1	NA	NA	TRBJ1-2	CASSKWSTEGGHGYTF	TGTGCCAGCAGCAAATGGTCAACCGAGGGGGGTCATGGCTACACCTTC
TRBV5-6	NA	NA	TRBJ1-1	CASSSRDGRTEAFF	TGTGCCAGCAGCTCCCGGGATGGGAGGACTGAAGCTTTCTTT
TRBV4-2	NA	NA	TRBJ2-2	CASRGGNTGELFF	TGTGCCAGCAGAGGCGGGAACACCGGGGAGCTGTTTTTT
TRBV11-2	once	NA	TRBJ2-3	CASSLDLRDPSTDTQYF	TGTGCCAGCAGCTTAGATCTAAGAGATCCTAGCACAGATACGCAGTATTTT
TRBV3-1/TRBV3-2	NA	TRBD1	TRBJ1-4	CASSTHKGGQEVFF	TGTGCCAGCAGCACCCACAAAGGCGGACAGGAGGTGTTTTTT
TRBV6-2/TRBV6-3	NA	NA	TRBJ1-1	CASSPGETPEAFF	TGTGCCAGCAGCCCCGGGGAGACACCTGAAGCTTTCTTT
TRBV11-3	NA	NA	TRBJ2-2	CASSLLAGANTGELFF	TGTGCCAGCAGCTTACTGGCTGGGGCAAACACCGGGGAGCTGTTTTTT
TRBV7-8	NA	NA	TRBJ1-4	CASSLGVFQEKLFF	TGTGCCAGCAGCTTAGGGGTTTTTCAAGAAAAACTGTTTTTT
TRBV3-1/TRBV3-2	once	NA	TRBJ1-1	CASSPPPRRGWTEAFF	TGTGCCAGCAGCCCCCCCCCGAGGAGGGGTTGGACTGAAGCTTTCTTT
TRBV29-1	NA	TRBD1	TRBJ2-3	CSVVKDRGQGTDTQYF	TGCAGCGTTGTAAAGGACAGGGGGCAGGGTACAGATACGCAGTATTTT
TRBV7-3	NA	NA	TRBJ1-4	CASTLSRVNEKLFF	TGTGCCAGCACGCTTAGCAGGGTCAATGAAAAACTGTTTTTT
TRBV7-2	once	TRBD2	TRBJ2-7	CASSLVFSGDEQYF	TGTGCCAGCAGCTTAGTCTTTAGCGGGGACGAGCAGTACTTC